This TCR beta chain was observed in a study of Ad26.COV2.S vaccination and SARS-CoV-2 variants. In its sample, this clone was seen once. This CDR3 is 13 amino acids long. Germline assignment: CDR1 LNHDA and CDR2 SQIVND (reference sequence). The V end lost 7 bases, the J end lost 5 bases, and 14 bases lay between the germline ends. Stated treatment: some 19 received Ad26.COV2.S at low or high dose, single or two shots; 5 received placebo; per-sample allocation not given. Day 63 after the first vaccine or placebo injection was the time point for sampling. Sequenced by immunoSEQ multiplex PCR; TCRdb stores in-frame clones only, minus some. The data hold roughly 390,000 clones, with roughly nine tenths observed a single time.

The clonotype originates from a person between 18 and 60 years old who received the Ad26.COV2.S COVID-19 vaccine or a placebo. The sequencing used peripheral blood, collected in a trial of Ad26.COV2.S vaccine versus placebo. The chain employs TRBV19 and TRBJ1-1, with D maybe TRBD1 (6 bases). The CDR3 protein is CASNREGGTEAFF. DNA for the CDR3: TGTGCCAGTAACAGGGAGGGTGGGACTGAAGCTTTCTTT.